The next 5 T cell receptor beta chains were all read from a single sample in a study of cytomegalovirus exposure and HLA in healthy donors. Sequenced by immunoSEQ multiplex PCR; TCRdb stores in-frame clones only, minus some. The sample holds 260,000 or so clones; around nine tenths are singletons and the top ten take approximately 0.94%. Material for sequencing was PBMCs. Source of these receptors: a woman aged 18-29 years in good health and CMV-seronegative.

This clone turned up a few times. The chain joins TRBV15 to TRBJ1-1; possibly TRBD1 for D (5 bases). From germline, CDR1 is LNHNV and CDR2 YYDKDF (reference sequence). CDR3 length: 16 residues. V was shortened by 0 bases and J by 5 bases, with 16 bases between the two germline ends. The CDR3: CATSRDWRGAETEAFF. The CDR3 DNA reads as TGTGCCACCAGCAGAGATTGGAGGGGCGCGGAGACTGAAGCTTTCTTT.

This clone was detected only a few times. The chain is built from TRBV19 and TRBJ1-1; possible D gene TRBD1, 6 bases. The CDR3 covers 12 residues. V lost 9 bases and J 1 base, leaving 9 bases between the germline ends. Per germline, CDR1 LNHDA and CDR2 SQIVND (reference sequence). CDR3 coding DNA: TGTGCCAGCAAGACAGGGAACACTGAAGCTTTCTTT. This sequence encodes CASKTGNTEAFF.

The chain has TRBV5-1 and TRBJ2-2; TRBD2 agrees at 9 bases. CDR3 size: 17 residues. V lost 2 bases, J lost 4 bases, and 9 bases stayed unmatched. Germline V gene data show CDR1 as SGHRS and CDR2 as YFSETQ. The CDR3 loop reads CASSLGIAGVFTGELFF. In nucleotides, the CDR3 is TGCGCCAGCAGCTTAGGTATAGCGGGAGTTTTCACCGGGGAGCTGTTTTTT.

This clone was found once. As DNA, the CDR3 is TGTGCCAGCAGTAGGCTAGCGGAGTACAATGAGCAGTTCTTC. Translating gives CASSRLAEYNEQFF. This chain links TRBV27 with TRBJ2-1, with 7 bases identical to TRBD2. The CDR3 has 14 amino acids. The germline V gene encodes CDR1 MNHEY and CDR2 SMNVEV (reference sequence). The V and J ends lost 5 bases and 4 bases, in that order; junction bases with no gene match: 5.

The rearrangement joins TRBV7-9 to TRBJ2-5; 8 bases align to TRBD1. The V gene end was trimmed by 4 bases and the J gene end by 4 bases; junction bases not matched to a gene: 11. The CDR3 covers 16 residues. Germline assignment: CDR1 SEHNR and CDR2 FQNEAQ (reference sequence). The CDR3 nucleotides are TGTGCCAGCAGCTGGCCCGGGACAGGTCGAGTAGAGACCCAGTACTTC. Translation: CASSWPGTGRVETQYF.